This T cell receptor (beta chain) is drawn from a study of cytomegalovirus exposure and HLA in healthy donors. Study-wide findings and caveats: After further analysis at a later stage, under 20,000 TCR beta sequences were associated with HLA alleles at 0.05 false discovery rate.

With respect to this clone: Its antigen is not known.

The PCR made use of 60 Vbeta and 13 Jbeta primers. Original methodology: A follow-up analysis tallied some 80 million unique TCR beta chains, roughly 11 million shared. The repertoire was sequenced with immunoSEQ multiplex PCR; TCRdb's copy has only in-frame clones and lacks some. V, J and clone size reflect that table, while D and trimming were determined from the DNA. The data hold fewer than 150,000 clones, with 80% observed a single time. Germline-derived CDR1 and CDR2 are MDHEN and SYDVKM. The CDR3 runs 14 residues. J gave up 2 bases and V 6 bases, and 4 bases lay outside the gene matches. The sequence was obtained from a male donor in good health and CMV-seronegative. This chain connects TRBV28 to TRBJ2-4; 7 bases are a match to TRBD1. Sequenced material: PBMCs. The CDR3 loop reads CASRPGQSKNIQYF. DNA of the CDR3: TGTGCCAGCAGACCGGGACAGTCCAAAAACATTCAGTACTTC.